The next 25 T cell receptor beta chains were all read from a single sample in a study of T-cell reconstitution after alpha-beta-depleted transplantation in children. The library targeted TCRbeta and was prepared with unique molecular identifiers. From the PCR reads, TCRdb called clonotypes with MiXCR, one entry per CDR3 protein. This table has roughly 670,000 distinct CDR3 sequences, about an eighth appearing once. This specimen consisted of PBMCs, obtained before TCRalphabeta/CD19-depleted stem cell transplant. Receptor source: a girl aged 2 to 10 with congenital amegakaryocytic thrombocytopenia, due to receive a stem cell transplant.

V gene TRBV7-8 combines with J gene TRBJ2-1, with a tentative D call TRBD2 (5 bases). The CDR3 consists of 13 residues. Germline lookup yields CDR1 SGHVS and CDR2 FQNEAQ. V was trimmed by 8 bases and J by 2 bases, leaving 10 bases between them. The CDR3 sequence is CASGELAYNEQFF. CDR3 bases: TGTGCCAGCGGCGAACTAGCCTACAATGAGCAGTTCTTC.

This clonotype was observed at least ten times. The chain is built from TRBV7-6 and TRBJ2-2; no clear D gene. The germline V gene has CDR1 SGHVS and CDR2 FNYEAQ. V was trimmed by 5 bases and J by 4 bases, leaving 8 bases between them. CDR3 size: 13 residues. The CDR3 DNA sequence: TGTGCCAGCAGCAAGGACCTCACCGGGGAGCTGTTTTTT. Its translation: CASSKDLTGELFF.

V is TRBV20-1 and J is TRBJ2-1; 7 positions match TRBD2. J lost 4 bases, V lost 6 bases, and 12 bases had no gene match. This CDR3 region has 15 residues. The germline V gene encodes CDR1 DFQATT and CDR2 SNEGSKA (reference sequence). CDR3 nucleotides: TGCAGTGCAAAGGGGCTAAGCGGGATGTACAATGAGCAGTTCTTC. The encoded protein is CSAKGLSGMYNEQFF.

This clonotype was counted between two and nine times. The V call is TRBV24-1, the J call TRBJ2-7; D remains ambiguous. Looked up from germline, CDR1 is KGHDR and CDR2 is SFDVKD. This CDR3 is 13 amino acids long. V was cut by 8 bases and J by 1 base, with 11 bases left in between. CDR3: CATIRPLSYEQYF. CDR3 nucleotide sequence: TGTGCCACCATTCGACCTCTGTCCTACGAGCAGTACTTC.

Ten or more counts support this clonotype. The chain couples TRBV27 to TRBJ1-2, with D possibly matching TRBD1 (5 bases). V lost 3 bases, J lost 7 bases, and 9 bases lay in between. The CDR3 sequence is 12 residues long. CDR1 and CDR2 (germline): MNHEY, SMNVEV (reference sequence). The CDR3 DNA follows: TGTGCCAGCAGTTTGGGGGGAACTGGCTACACCTTC. The encoded protein is CASSLGGTGYTF.

This clonotype was detected ten times or more. The chain has TRBV20-1 and TRBJ2-1; D is unclear. This CDR3 comprises 17 residues. Deletions cut 0 bases from V and 6 bases from J, with 21 bases between. The germline gives CDR1 DFQATT, CDR2 SNEGSKA (reference sequence). The CDR3 spells CSARDPLSRFIVNEQFF. As DNA, the CDR3 is TGCAGTGCTAGAGATCCCCTTTCAAGGTTTATCGTCAATGAGCAGTTCTTC.

This clonotype has more than one count but fewer than ten. The chain combines TRBV7-9 with TRBJ1-5, with D possibly matching TRBD1 (5 bases). In germline, CDR1 is SEHNR, CDR2 FQNEAQ (reference sequence). The V end lost 3 bases, the J end lost 9 bases, and 15 bases lay between the germline ends. This CDR3 is built from 14 residues. In DNA, the CDR3 is TGTGCCAGCAGCTTCCTCGACCCAGGGTCGCCCCAGCATTTT. Protein product: CASSFLDPGSPQHF.

This clonotype showed up many times. This chain links TRBV20-1 with TRBJ1-1; D is unclear. Germline CDR1 reads DFQATT; CDR2 reads SNEGSKA (reference sequence). The CDR3 totals 14 residues. The V end was cut by 6 bases, the J end by 4 bases, with 18 bases between. The CDR3 loop reads CSALGFSSTTEAFF. The CDR3 DNA follows: TGCAGTGCCCTCGGGTTTTCCTCAACCACTGAAGCTTTCTTT.

The chain combines TRBV7-8 with TRBJ2-7; D may be TRBD1 (6 bases). The germline V gene encodes CDR1 SGHVS and CDR2 FQNEAQ. Trimming left V 5 bases short and J 5 bases short, with 16 bases between. The CDR3 loop spans 14 amino acids. The CDR3 sequence is CASSHREKINEQYF. The CDR3, as DNA: TGTGCCAGCAGCCACAGGGAAAAGATCAACGAGCAGTACTTC.

In this sample, this clonotype turned up a few times. The rearrangement joins TRBV6-1 to TRBJ1-2, with no clear D. Germline CDR1 MNHNS, CDR2 SASEGT. The CDR3 runs 13 residues. Trimming took off 5 bases at V and 5 bases at J, with 12 bases between the two ends. CDR3 sequence reads: CASSRTDAYGYTF. In DNA form, the CDR3 reads TGTGCCAGCAGTCGGACGGATGCTTATGGCTACACCTTC.

The chain recombines TRBV29-1 with TRBJ1-1, with D perhaps TRBD1 (5 bases). Germline V gene lookup returns CDR1 SQVTM and CDR2 ANQGSEA. The V gene lost 7 bases and the J gene lost 7 bases, with 16 bases spanning the gap. The CDR3 extends over 12 amino acids. For the CDR3, the DNA is TGCAGCGCAAGACAGAGTAGCCTTGAAGCTTTCTTT. This sequence encodes CSARQSSLEAFF. The whole variable domain, filled in from reference TRBV29-1 and TRBJ1-1, reads SAVISQKPSRDICQRGTSLTIQCQVDSQVTMMFWYRQQPGQSLTLIATANQGSEATYESGFVIDKFPISRPNLTFSTLTVSNMSPEDSSIYLCSARQSSLEAFFGQGTRLTVV.

This clonotype came up a few times. The chain joins TRBV7-9 to TRBJ2-2; tentative D call: TRBD1 (6 bases). Germline V gene data show CDR1 as SEHNR and CDR2 as FQNEAQ (reference sequence). V lost 5 bases, J lost 4 bases, and 11 bases lay in between. The CDR3 runs 14 residues. CDR3 residues: CASSAIRGTGELFF. CDR3 DNA: TGTGCCAGCAGCGCAATCAGGGGCACCGGGGAGCTGTTTTTT.

This clonotype was picked up many times. V is TRBV20-1 and J is TRBJ1-1; a possible D gene is TRBD1 (6 bases). Germline CDR1 and CDR2: DFQATT and SNEGSKA (reference sequence). The V gene lost 3 bases and the J gene lost 2 bases, with 13 bases spanning the gap. CDR3 length equals 14 residues. The CDR3 region has the DNA TGCAGTGCTAGGAGGGCACAGGGTAACACTGAAGCTTTCTTT. This encodes CSARRAQGNTEAFF.

This clonotype came up a few times. This CDR3 is CASSLAGLYEQFF. In DNA form, the CDR3 reads TGCGCCAGCAGCTTGGCGGGACTCTATGAGCAGTTCTTC. V is TRBV5-1 and J is TRBJ2-1, with D perhaps matching TRBD2 (6 bases). The CDR3 is made up of 13 amino acids. Germline V lookup: CDR1 SGHRS, CDR2 YFSETQ. Deletions cut 0 bases from V and 8 bases from J, with 9 bases between. Filled out from reference TRBV5-1 and TRBJ2-1, the complete variable domain reads KAGVTQTPRYLIKTRGQQVTLSCSPISGHRSVSWYQQTPGQGLQFLFEYFSETQRNKGNFPGRFSGRQFSNSRSEMNVSTLELGDSALYLCASSLAGLYEQFFGPGTRLTVL.

This clonotype showed up many times. This chain uses TRBV20-1 with TRBJ2-7; 7 bases are a match to TRBD1. With V trimmed by 5 bases and J by 5 bases, 12 bases remained unmatched. Looked up from germline, CDR1 is DFQATT and CDR2 is SNEGSKA (reference sequence). This CDR3 spans 14 amino acids. The CDR3 loop is CSAQGDGQVHEQYF. The CDR3 DNA reads TGCAGTGCTCAAGGGGACGGACAGGTCCACGAGCAGTACTTC.

This clonotype was counted ten times or more. The CDR3 spells CASSLQGTTDTQYF. CDR3 DNA sequence: TGCGCCAGCAGCTTGCAGGGAACCACAGATACGCAGTATTTT. The chain uses TRBV5-1 and TRBJ2-3; TRBD1 is a possible D gene (5 bases). Trimming shortened V by 1 base and J by 2 bases, and 8 bases separated the two germline ends. The CDR3 contains 14 residues. Germline V lookup: CDR1 SGHRS, CDR2 YFSETQ.

This clonotype was recorded at least ten times. This chain connects TRBV29-1 to TRBJ2-1, with TRBD1 identical over 8 bases. In germline, CDR1 is SQVTM, CDR2 ANQGSEA. Trimming removed 4 bases from V and 2 bases from J; junction bases left unmatched: 7. The CDR3 has 15 amino acids. In DNA form, the CDR3 reads TGCAGCGTTGTGAGCCGGGACAGGACCTACAATGAGCAGTTCTTC. It specifies CSVVSRDRTYNEQFF.

Remarks on this clonotype: This may arise from a read error, as a much more abundant clone is one base away. This chain joins TRBV27 and TRBJ2-1, with 11 bases matching TRBD2. Per germline, CDR1 MNHEY and CDR2 SMNVEV (reference sequence). J lost 4 bases, V lost 7 bases, and 3 bases had no gene match. There are 14 residues in the CDR3. The CDR3 DNA reads TGTGCCAGCAAGGGGACTAGCGGTTACAATGAGCAGTTCTTC. Amino acids: CASKGTSGYNEQFF.

This clonotype appeared many times. J is TRBJ2-1 and V is TRBV6-5, with 7 bases aligning to TRBD2. V was clipped by 7 bases and J by 5 bases; unmatched bases: 8. This CDR3 contains 14 residues. Germline CDR1 reads MNHEY; CDR2 reads SVGAGI. CDR3: CASIKASGHNEQFF. The DNA for the CDR3 is TGTGCCAGCATTAAGGCTAGCGGACACAATGAGCAGTTCTTC.

Here the CDR3 DNA reads TGCGCCAGCAGCTTTGGTGGGATCCGGGAGACCCAGTACTTC. This gives the protein CASSFGGIRETQYF. The chain joins TRBV5-1 to TRBJ2-5; D call uncertain. Germline CDR1 SGHRS, CDR2 YFSETQ. The CDR3 sequence is 14 residues long. The V end was cut by 2 bases, the J end by 5 bases, with 13 bases between.

V and J are TRBV5-1 and TRBJ1-2, with a possible D match to TRBD1 (5 bases). Germline lookup yields CDR1 SGHRS and CDR2 YFSETQ. The CDR3 has 15 residues. V was cut by 4 bases and J by 7 bases, with 20 bases left in between. CDR3 protein: CASSQQGQTYGGYTF. CDR3 in DNA: TGCGCCAGCAGCCAGCAAGGACAAACTTATGGTGGCTACACCTTC.

This clonotype has more than one count but fewer than ten. Written as DNA, the CDR3 is TGCAGCGTTGATACCGGGACAGGGCTAACCGGGGAGCTGTTTTTT. Residues: CSVDTGTGLTGELFF. The chain couples TRBV29-1 to TRBJ2-2, with TRBD1 matching over 9 bases. V shed 3 bases and J 5 bases; nucleotides not matched to a gene: 7. The CDR3 loop spans 15 amino acids. In germline, CDR1 is SQVTM, CDR2 ANQGSEA.

There are many counts of this clonotype. The J gene is TRBJ2-3, the V gene TRBV20-1, with D uncertain. Germline V gene lookup returns CDR1 DFQATT and CDR2 SNEGSKA (reference sequence). V lost 5 bases and J 2 bases, leaving 11 bases between the germline ends. The length of the CDR3 is 13 residues. CDR3 DNA: TGCAGTGCTTCCTTTCCCGACACAGATACGCAGTATTTT. Protein product: CSASFPDTDTQYF.

CDR3 protein: CASRLGGTGELFF. The CDR3 DNA is TGTGCCAGCCGTCTCGGCGGGACCGGGGAGCTGTTTTTT. This sequence joins TRBV12-3 or TRBV12-4 and TRBJ2-2, with a tentative D call TRBD2 (5 bases). The CDR3 has 13 residues. Trimming stripped 8 bases from V and 5 bases from J, with 12 bases between.

There are many counts of this clonotype. The chain has TRBV15 and TRBJ2-6; D gene unclear. V gave up 0 bases and J gave up 2 bases, with 14 bases separating them. Germline V gene data show CDR1 as LNHNV and CDR2 as YYDKDF (reference sequence). This CDR3 has 18 residues. CDR3 sequence reads: CATSRDWSRWAGANVLTF. The CDR3 nucleotides are TGTGCCACCAGCAGAGATTGGAGCAGGTGGGCTGGGGCCAACGTCCTGACTTTC.